These T cell receptor beta chains were read from a single sample in a study of blood T cell repertoires in COVID-19. Libraries were prepared by immunoSEQ multiplex PCR; TCRdb keeps only in-frame clonotypes and omits some of them. Of 150,000 to 200,000 clones listed, approximately 80% were seen once; the top ten hold 15% to 20%. The specimen was PBMCs or T cells enriched from blood (not recorded which). The receptors come from a woman in her forties or fifties who had recovered from COVID-19. CDR3s include the opening cysteine and the closing phenylalanine or tryptophan. D genes are given only for firm matches. Size is omitted from some rows. Given values are once, few, many or a class for expanded clones.

v_gene,d_gene,j_gene,abundance,CDR3aa,CDR3nt
TRBV7-2,TRBD2,TRBJ2-2,once,CASSFTLAAVTGELFF,TGTGCCAGCAGCTTCACTCTAGCGGCCGTCACCGGGGAGCTGTTTTTT
TRBV30,-,TRBJ2-7,-,CAWSDGALYEQYF,TGTGCCTGGAGTGACGGAGCTCTCTACGAGCAGTACTTC
TRBV7-3,-,TRBJ1-2,-,CASSSKTGGGYTF,TGTGCCAGCAGCTCTAAGACAGGTGGGGGCTACACCTTC
TRBV2,-,TRBJ2-7,few,CASSEDIYEQYF,TGTGCCAGCAGTGAGGACATCTACGAGCAGTACTTC
TRBV2,-,TRBJ2-7,few,CASSAPLLAYEQYF,TGTGCCAGCAGTGCTCCCTTACTAGCCTACGAGCAGTACTTC
TRBV29-1,-,TRBJ2-7,-,CSVEDPGYEQYF,TGCAGCGTTGAAGATCCCGGGTACGAGCAGTACTTC
TRBV7-8,-,TRBJ1-6,-,CASSRTYLNGNSPLHF,TGTGCCAGCAGCCGGACTTATCTTAATGGGAATTCACCCCTCCACTTT
TRBV5-6,-,TRBJ1-3,-,CASRPRPGQAGNTIYF,TGTGCCAGCAGGCCGAGACCGGGACAAGCTGGAAACACCATATATTTT
TRBV4-1,-,TRBJ2-7,many,CASSHAGSRLPYEQYF,TGCGCCAGCAGCCACGCGGGGAGCCGACTACCCTACGAGCAGTACTTC
TRBV18,TRBD1,TRBJ2-3,-,CASSPSSRDSFSTDTQYF,TGTGCCAGCTCACCGAGCAGCCGGGACAGCTTTAGCACAGATACGCAGTATTTT
TRBV4-1,TRBD2,TRBJ2-1,few,CASSQARGLAGSEQFF,TGCGCCAGCAGCCAAGCTCGGGGACTAGCGGGAAGTGAGCAGTTCTTC
TRBV28,-,TRBJ2-3,-,CASSLSPAAHTDTQYF,TGTGCCAGCAGTTTGTCTCCGGCAGCGCACACAGATACGCAGTATTTT
TRBV2,-,TRBJ1-1,-,CASSTLTGRTEAFF,TGTGCCAGCAGTACCCTCACAGGGCGAACTGAAGCTTTCTTT
TRBV27,-,TRBJ2-7,-,CASTQPEQGDSYEQYF,TGTGCCAGCACGCAGCCCGAGCAGGGCGATTCCTACGAGCAGTACTTC
TRBV9,-,TRBJ2-7,-,CASSIDGSSYEQYF,TGTGCCAGCAGTATCGACGGGAGCAGCTACGAGCAGTACTTC
TRBV9,TRBD2,TRBJ2-1,few,CASSWGLAGEGEQFF,TGTGCCAGCAGCTGGGGACTAGCGGGAGAGGGTGAGCAGTTCTTC
TRBV6-1,TRBD2,TRBJ2-3,few,CASSEAPLAGSTDTQYF,TGTGCCAGCAGTGAAGCCCCCCTAGCGGGTAGCACAGATACGCAGTATTTT
TRBV6-5,-,TRBJ2-7,-,CASREGLSSYEQYF,TGTGCCAGCAGAGAGGGCTTAAGCTCCTACGAGCAGTACTTC
TRBV4-3,TRBD2,TRBJ2-1,-,CASSQGVGGPPYNEQFF,TGCGCCAGCAGCCAAGGCGTGGGAGGGCCTCCATACAATGAGCAGTTCTTC
TRBV2,TRBD2,TRBJ2-2,-,CASKTSGSSGELFF,TGTGCCAGCAAGACTAGCGGGAGTTCCGGGGAGCTGTTTTTT
TRBV19,TRBD2,TRBJ2-1,-,CASSTTRTSYHNEQFF,TGTGCCAGTAGTACCACACGGACTAGCTACCACAATGAGCAGTTCTTC
TRBV28,TRBD2,TRBJ2-7,few,CASSFPMGLAGYEQYF,TGTGCCAGCAGTTTTCCGATGGGGCTAGCGGGGTACGAGCAGTACTTC
TRBV7-2,-,TRBJ1-3,-,CASSLVPTWGQPGNTIYF,TGTGCCAGCAGCTTAGTTCCCACGTGGGGGCAACCTGGAAACACCATATATTTT
TRBV9,TRBD2,TRBJ2-5,-,CASSVSSGKETQYF,TGTGCCAGCAGCGTGTCTAGCGGGAAAGAGACCCAGTACTTC
TRBV7-9,TRBD1,TRBJ2-5,few,CASSLFGQGGETQYF,TGTGCCAGCAGCCTGTTCGGACAGGGGGGGGAGACCCAGTACTTC
TRBV7-9,-,TRBJ1-6,-,CASSFVGGSPLHF,TGTGCCAGCAGCTTTGTGGGGGGTTCACCCCTCCACTTT
TRBV28,-,TRBJ1-2,-,CASSFLHGYTF,TGTGCCAGCAGTTTCCTCCATGGCTACACCTTC
TRBV11-2,-,TRBJ2-5,-,CASSLDQGSRSETQYF,TGTGCCAGCAGCTTAGATCAGGGATCCCGGTCCGAGACCCAGTACTTC
TRBV9,TRBD2,TRBJ2-1,-,CASSPKIAGEGNEQFF,TGTGCCAGCAGCCCGAAAATAGCGGGAGAGGGGAATGAGCAGTTCTTC
TRBV19,-,TRBJ1-1,-,CASGVTYGDTEAFF,TGTGCCAGTGGGGTCACCTACGGGGACACTGAAGCTTTCTTT
TRBV28,-,TRBJ2-1,once,CASTERGEQFF,TGTGCCAGTACGGAGCGTGGCGAGCAGTTCTTC
TRBV19,TRBD1,TRBJ1-1,-,CASSIADRGTLEAFF,TGTGCCAGTAGTATAGCAGACAGGGGCACTTTGGAAGCTTTCTTT
TRBV5-5,TRBD1,TRBJ2-3,-,CASSGRQGASQHGDTQYF,TGTGCCAGCAGCGGAAGGCAGGGGGCGAGCCAGCACGGAGATACGCAGTATTTT
TRBV24-1,-,TRBJ2-5,-,CATAHDGETQYF,TGTGCCACCGCCCACGACGGGGAGACCCAGTACTTC
TRBV6-1,TRBD1,TRBJ2-7,-,CASTLGQQFGEQYF,TGTGCCAGCACCCTGGGACAGCAATTCGGCGAGCAGTACTTC
TRBV9,-,TRBJ2-7,-,CASRRVNSYEQYF,TGTGCCAGCAGGAGGGTAAATTCTTACGAGCAGTACTTC
TRBV19,TRBD1,TRBJ2-2,-,CASSEDRKVFTGELFF,TGTGCCAGTAGTGAGGACAGGAAGGTTTTCACCGGGGAGCTGTTTTTT
TRBV30,TRBD1,TRBJ2-3,-,CAWSGDRGSSTDTQYF,TGTGCCTGGAGCGGGGACAGGGGCTCTAGCACAGATACGCAGTATTTT
TRBV7-9,-,TRBJ1-1,once,CASSSPRGQMNTEAFF,TGTGCCAGCAGCTCCCCCCGAGGACAGATGAACACTGAAGCTTTCTTT
TRBV30,TRBD1,TRBJ1-6,-,CAWKQGDSPLHF,TGTGCCTGGAAACAGGGGGACTCACCCCTCCACTTT
TRBV3-1/TRBV3-2,TRBD2,TRBJ2-1,-,CASRGLAGVVGNNEQFF,TGTGCCAGCCGTGGACTAGCGGGAGTGGTGGGAAACAATGAGCAGTTCTTC
TRBV18,TRBD2,TRBJ2-7,-,CASSPGLAGSEQYF,TGTGCCAGCTCACCGGGACTAGCGGGAAGCGAGCAGTACTTC
TRBV3-1/TRBV3-2,TRBD1,TRBJ1-1,-,CASSSGTGVTEAFF,TGTGCCAGCAGCTCGGGGACAGGGGTAACTGAAGCTTTCTTT
TRBV7-3,-,TRBJ2-2,-,CASSYGEAGELFF,TGTGCCAGCAGCTACGGGGAGGCCGGGGAGCTGTTTTTT
TRBV9,-,TRBJ2-7,-,CASSDPLGAPSNYEQYF,TGTGCCAGCAGCGACCCCCTGGGGGCCCCCTCCAACTACGAGCAGTACTTC
TRBV11-2,TRBD1,TRBJ2-3,-,CASSPRGQDTQYF,TGTGCCAGCAGCCCCAGGGGGCAAGATACGCAGTATTTT
TRBV14,-,TRBJ1-5,few,CASSQGGGNQPQHF,TGTGCCAGCAGCCAAGGGGGGGGAAATCAGCCCCAGCATTTT
TRBV4-1,TRBD1,TRBJ1-4,-,CASSHPDRDEKLFF,TGCGCCAGCAGCCATCCGGACAGGGATGAAAAACTGTTTTTT
TRBV11-3,TRBD2,TRBJ2-2,-,CASSLEFSSGRVPNTGELFF,TGTGCCAGCAGCTTAGAGTTTTCTAGCGGGAGAGTCCCGAACACCGGGGAGCTGTTTTTT
TRBV28,TRBD2,TRBJ2-7,-,CASSLVTSGTFYEQYF,TGTGCCAGCAGTTTAGTGACTAGCGGGACCTTCTACGAGCAGTACTTC
TRBV18,-,TRBJ2-7,-,CASSTTYEQYF,TGTGCCAGCTCCACCACTTACGAGCAGTACTTC
TRBV11-3,TRBD2,TRBJ2-1,-,CASSFGDSGSNNEQFF,TGTGCCAGCAGCTTTGGCGATAGCGGGAGCAATAATGAGCAGTTCTTC
TRBV7-9,TRBD2,TRBJ2-7,-,CASSFGLAGEAYEQYF,TGTGCCAGCAGCTTTGGACTAGCGGGAGAAGCCTACGAGCAGTACTTC
TRBV30,-,TRBJ2-7,-,CAWSAGLGQYF,TGTGCCTGGAGCGCTGGCCTAGGACAGTACTTC
TRBV5-6,-,TRBJ1-5,-,CASSLMAGDQPQHF,TGTGCCAGCAGCCTCATGGCGGGTGATCAGCCCCAGCATTTT
TRBV9,TRBD2,TRBJ2-5,-,CASSPRLAEGSQYF,TGTGCCAGCAGCCCGCGACTAGCGGAAGGAAGCCAGTACTTC
TRBV7-2,-,TRBJ1-1,few,CASSWGRNTEAFF,TGTGCCAGCAGCTGGGGCAGGAACACTGAAGCTTTCTTT
TRBV28,TRBD1,TRBJ1-3,-,CASSPTGARGTIYF,TGTGCCAGCAGCCCGACAGGGGCTAGGGGCACCATATATTTT
TRBV3-1/TRBV3-2,-,TRBJ1-3,-,CASSPGGGNTIYF,TGTGCCAGCAGTCCCGGAGGGGGAAACACCATATATTTT